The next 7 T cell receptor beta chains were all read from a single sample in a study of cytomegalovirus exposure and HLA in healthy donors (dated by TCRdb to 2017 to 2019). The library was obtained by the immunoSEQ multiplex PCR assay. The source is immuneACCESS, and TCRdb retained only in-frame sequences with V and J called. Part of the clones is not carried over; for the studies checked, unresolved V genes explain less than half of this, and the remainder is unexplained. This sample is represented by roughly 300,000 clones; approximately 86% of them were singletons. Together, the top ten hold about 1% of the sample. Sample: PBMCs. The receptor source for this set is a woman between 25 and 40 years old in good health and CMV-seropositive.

Written as DNA, the CDR3 is TGTGCCAGCGGGGGGCGCCGGAATGAGCAGTTCTTC. This sequence encodes CASGGRRNEQFF. The rearrangement links TRBV27 to TRBJ2-1; perhaps D is TRBD1 or TRBD2 (6 bases each). The CDR3 contains 12 residues. Trimming left V 8 bases short and J 7 bases short, with 12 bases between. CDR1 and CDR2 from the germline V gene are MNHEY and SMNVEV (reference sequence).

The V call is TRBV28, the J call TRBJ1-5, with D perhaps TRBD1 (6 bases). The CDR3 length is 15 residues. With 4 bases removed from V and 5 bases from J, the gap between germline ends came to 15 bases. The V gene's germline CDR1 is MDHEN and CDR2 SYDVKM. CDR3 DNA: TGTGCCAGCAGTTGGGCGGGGGCGACGTATCAGCCCCAGCATTTT. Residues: CASSWAGATYQPQHF.

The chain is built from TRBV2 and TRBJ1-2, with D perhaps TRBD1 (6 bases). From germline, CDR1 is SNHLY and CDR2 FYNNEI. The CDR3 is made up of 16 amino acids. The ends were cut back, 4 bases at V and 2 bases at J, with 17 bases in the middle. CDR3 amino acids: CASSANTRGANYGYTF. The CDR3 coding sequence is TGTGCCAGCAGTGCTAATACCAGGGGCGCCAACTATGGCTACACCTTC.

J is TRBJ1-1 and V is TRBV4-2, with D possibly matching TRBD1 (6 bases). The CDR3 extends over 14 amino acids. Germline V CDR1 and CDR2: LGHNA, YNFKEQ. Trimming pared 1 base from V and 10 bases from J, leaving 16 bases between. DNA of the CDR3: TGTGCCAGCAGCCAAGTAGGGGCTCAGGGGTTAGCTTTCTTT. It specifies CASSQVGAQGLAFF.

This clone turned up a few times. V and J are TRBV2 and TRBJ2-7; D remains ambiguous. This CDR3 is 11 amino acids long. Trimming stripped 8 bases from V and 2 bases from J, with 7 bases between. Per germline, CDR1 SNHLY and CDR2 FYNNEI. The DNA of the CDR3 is TGTGCCAGCGAAGGTGCCTACGAGCAGTACTTC. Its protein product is CASEGAYEQYF.

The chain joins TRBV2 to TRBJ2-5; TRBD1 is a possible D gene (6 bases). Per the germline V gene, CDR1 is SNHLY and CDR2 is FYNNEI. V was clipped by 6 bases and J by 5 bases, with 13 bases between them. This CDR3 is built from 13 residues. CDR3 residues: CASRWQGIETQYF. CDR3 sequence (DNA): TGTGCCAGCAGGTGGCAGGGGATTGAGACCCAGTACTTC.

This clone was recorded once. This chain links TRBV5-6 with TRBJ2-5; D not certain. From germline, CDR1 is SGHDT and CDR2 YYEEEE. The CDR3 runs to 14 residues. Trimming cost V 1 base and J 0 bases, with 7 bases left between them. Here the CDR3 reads CASSLSAYQETQYF. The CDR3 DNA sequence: TGTGCCAGCAGCTTGTCAGCGTACCAAGAGACCCAGTACTTC.